The source of this T cell receptor beta chain is a study of cytomegalovirus exposure and HLA in healthy donors. V lost 2 bases and J 4 bases, leaving 8 bases between the germline ends. The CDR3 has 14 residues. The V gene's germline CDR1 is MNHNS and CDR2 SASEGT. On this clone itself: As yet, its antigen is unknown.

Study-level points and caveats: According to a subsequent analysis, TCR clusters from the first cohort were inclined to appear together in the 110 or so validation repertoires. The authors enumerated over 150 TCR beta chains as linked to cytomegalovirus.

Only in-frame clones appear in the TCRdb table, and some are missing; sequencing was by immunoSEQ multiplex PCR. The table lists fewer than 250,000 clones, less than 85% of them singletons. The donors were members of the validation cohort, which comprised roughly 130 subjects and was separate from the first cohort of some 680 subjects. What was sequenced was PBMCs. The chain recombines TRBV6-1 with TRBJ2-2, with no clear D. The receptor was isolated from a woman aged 18 to 35 in good health and CMV-seronegative. The CDR3: CASSEFPSTGELFF. The CDR3 DNA reads as TGTGCCAGCAGTGAATTCCCTAGCACCGGGGAGCTGTTTTTT.